The present TCR beta chain was sequenced within a study of identifying expanded T cells in peripheral blood. During the collection period, no donor immune events like infections were recorded. This CDR3 is built from 13 residues. Trimming left V 0 bases short and J 11 bases short, with 11 bases between. The germline gives CDR1 MNHEY, CDR2 SVGAGI. Method: immunoSEQ multiplex PCR; TCRdb's copy keeps in-frame clones and lacks some. The table includes around 50,000 clones, approximately 89% detected once. The V gene is TRBV6-5, the J gene TRBJ1-3; D is undetermined. This TCR was recovered from a person between 18 and 70 years old in good health. Input material: blood. Written as DNA, the CDR3 is TGTGCCAGCAGTTACTCGGGTGCGGAACCCATATATTTT. Its translation is CASSYSGAEPIYF.